These T cell receptor beta chains were read from a single sample in a study of blood T cell repertoires in COVID-19. Data came from immunoSEQ multiplex PCR; TCRdb stores just in-frame clones and leaves some out. This repertoire shows 30,000 or so clones, approximately 80% found once; its top ten account for approximately 40%. The sequenced sample was peripheral blood. The origin of the receptors is a man older than 75 with acute or convalescent COVID-19. Each CDR3 is given with its conserved first and last residue. The D gene is left open where the match is weak. The size of a clone is reported for some rows only, either as once, few or many, or as a class for expanded clones.

V	size	J	D	CDR3	DNA
TRBV19	-	TRBJ1-2	TRBD1	CASSLDRGPNYGYTF	TGTGCCAGTAGTCTGGACAGGGGGCCTAACTATGGCTACACCTTC
TRBV3-1/TRBV3-2	-	TRBJ1-6	-	CASSPQLNSPLHF	TGTGCCAGCAGCCCACAACTAAATTCACCCCTCCACTTT
TRBV7-9	-	TRBJ1-2	TRBD1	CASRTGDSLNYGYTF	TGTGCCAGCAGGACGGGGGACAGTCTTAACTATGGCTACACCTTC
TRBV19	-	TRBJ2-1	TRBD2	CASSRTAGKYNEQFF	TGTGCCAGTAGTCGAACAGCGGGGAAGTACAATGAGCAGTTCTTC
TRBV5-4	-	TRBJ2-1	TRBD2	CASSYSGGAYEQFF	TGTGCCAGCAGCTATAGCGGGGGGGCTTATGAGCAGTTCTTC
TRBV28	once	TRBJ2-3	TRBD2	CASRTGGGADTQYF	TGTGCCAGCAGAACCGGGGGGGGTGCAGATACGCAGTATTTT
TRBV6-1	-	TRBJ2-5	-	CASSDSRTALQETQYF	TGTGCCAGCAGTGATTCGCGGACAGCCCTCCAAGAGACCCAGTACTTC
TRBV7-9	-	TRBJ2-7	TRBD1	CASSLALGAGGTYEQYF	TGTGCCAGCAGCTTAGCGCTCGGGGCAGGGGGTACCTACGAGCAGTACTTC
TRBV5-4	few	TRBJ2-3	TRBD1	CASSSEGQGTDTQYF	TGTGCCAGCAGCTCGGAGGGACAGGGGACAGATACGCAGTATTTT
TRBV20-1	-	TRBJ2-5	-	CSARGWETQYF	TGCAGTGCCAGGGGCTGGGAGACCCAGTACTTC
TRBV6-5	-	TRBJ1-1	-	CASLEQGTEAFF	TGTGCCAGTTTAGAACAGGGCACTGAAGCTTTCTTT
TRBV5-6	-	TRBJ1-6	-	CASSRPGRGNSPLHF	TGTGCCAGCAGCAGGCCAGGGAGGGGAAATTCACCCCTCCACTTT
TRBV14	-	TRBJ1-2	TRBD1	CASSQFTGGAGGYTF	TGTGCCAGCAGCCAATTCACAGGGGGCGCGGGTGGCTACACCTTC
TRBV6-1	-	TRBJ2-2	-	CASSEHTNTGELFF	TGTGCCAGCAGTGAGCACACGAACACCGGGGAGCTGTTTTTT
TRBV2	-	TRBJ2-6	-	CASRGLWGPGANVLTF	TGTGCCAGTCGAGGACTCTGGGGGCCTGGGGCCAACGTCCTGACTTTC
TRBV12-3/TRBV12-4	-	TRBJ1-2	-	CASSRRQNYGYTF	TGTGCCAGCAGTCGGCGGCAGAACTATGGCTACACCTTC
TRBV7-3	-	TRBJ2-3	-	CASSLQGETDTQYF	TGTGCCAGCAGCCTACAGGGAGAGACAGATACGCAGTATTTT
TRBV6-5	-	TRBJ2-7	TRBD1	CASSPQGVISYEQYF	TGTGCCAGCAGTCCACAGGGGGTAATCTCCTACGAGCAGTACTTC
TRBV5-1	few	TRBJ1-5	TRBD1	CASSLGQGSQPQHF	TGCGCCAGCAGCTTGGGACAGGGGAGTCAGCCCCAGCATTTT
TRBV18	-	TRBJ2-1	TRBD2	CASSQTSLAGGLSYNEQFF	TGTGCCAGCTCACAAACCTCCCTAGCGGGGGGGCTCTCCTACAATGAGCAGTTCTTC
TRBV5-1	-	TRBJ2-7	TRBD2	CASNPGLAGGFYEQYF	TGCGCCAGCAACCCGGGACTAGCGGGGGGATTCTACGAGCAGTACTTC
TRBV25-1	once	TRBJ2-1	-	CASGGQNNEQFF	TGTGCCAGCGGCGGACAGAACAATGAGCAGTTCTTC
TRBV6-4	-	TRBJ1-5	-	CASSSFQSHSNQPQHF	TGTGCCAGCAGTTCGTTTCAGTCCCATAGCAATCAGCCCCAGCATTTT
TRBV21-1	-	TRBJ2-7	-	CASSTSGVSYEQYF	TGTGCCAGCAGCACTTCGGGGGTCTCCTACGAGCAGTACTTC
TRBV29-1	-	TRBJ1-1	TRBD1	CSVVNRGGEAFF	TGCAGCGTTGTAAACAGGGGGGGAGAGGCTTTCTTT
TRBV23-1	-	TRBJ1-2	-	CASTISHVSLYTF	TGCGCCAGCACCATCAGTCATGTCTCTCTCTACACCTTC
TRBV7-2	once	TRBJ1-5	-	CASSPNYSNQPQHF	TGTGCCAGCAGCCCAAACTATAGCAATCAGCCCCAGCATTTT
TRBV10-3	-	TRBJ2-3	TRBD2	CAISDSWTGTSGRTDTQYF	TGTGCCATCAGTGATTCTTGGACCGGGACTAGCGGACGCACAGATACGCAGTATTTT
TRBV14	-	TRBJ2-5	TRBD2	CASSQDLAGGETQYF	TGTGCCAGCAGCCAAGATTTGGCGGGGGGAGAGACCCAGTACTTC
TRBV6-2/TRBV6-3	-	TRBJ1-6	-	CASSYDGNNSPLHF	TGTGCCAGCAGTTACGACGGGAATAATTCACCCCTCCACTTT
TRBV6-4	-	TRBJ2-1	TRBD2	CASSAQTSGGYNEQFF	TGTGCCAGCAGTGCCCAGACTAGCGGGGGCTACAATGAGCAGTTCTTC
TRBV7-3	-	TRBJ2-1	-	CASSLTQGQNEQFF	TGTGCCAGCAGCTTAACGCAGGGGCAGAATGAGCAGTTCTTC
TRBV3-1/TRBV3-2	-	TRBJ1-2	-	CASSRGANYGYTF	TGTGCCAGCAGCCGGGGGGCTAACTATGGCTACACCTTC
TRBV18	-	TRBJ2-7	TRBD1	CASWGGTGTEQYF	TGTGCCAGCTGGGGCGGGACAGGGACCGAGCAGTACTTC
TRBV19	few	TRBJ1-6	-	CASLSTGRSSPLHF	TGTGCCAGTCTTTCGACAGGCAGGTCGTCACCCCTCCACTTT
TRBV11-2	few	TRBJ2-5	TRBD2	CASSLTGGGAWETQYF	TGTGCCAGCAGCTTAACCGGCGGGGGGGCCTGGGAGACCCAGTACTTC
TRBV6-5	once	TRBJ2-7	-	CASGKVAAHEQYF	TGTGCCAGCGGCAAGGTTGCGGCACACGAGCAGTACTTC
TRBV10-1	-	TRBJ2-1	TRBD2	CASSGPGLAGINEQFF	TGCGCCAGCAGTGGGCCGGGACTAGCGGGGATAAATGAGCAGTTCTTC
TRBV11-2	-	TRBJ1-2	TRBD1	CASSGYRGASGYTF	TGTGCCAGCAGCGGATACAGGGGGGCGAGTGGCTACACCTTC
TRBV19	-	TRBJ2-7	-	CASRGDTAYEQYF	TGTGCCAGTAGAGGGGACACAGCCTACGAGCAGTACTTC
TRBV10-1	-	TRBJ2-3	TRBD2	CASRSGGAGDTQYF	TGCGCCAGCAGAAGCGGGGGGGCTGGAGATACGCAGTATTTT
TRBV7-2	-	TRBJ2-4	TRBD2	CASSLGPSGGGGIQYF	TGTGCCAGCAGCTTAGGCCCTAGCGGGGGGGGAGGCATTCAGTACTTC
TRBV5-6	few	TRBJ2-7	-	CASSFQGPSYEQYF	TGTGCCAGCAGCTTTCAGGGGCCCTCCTACGAGCAGTACTTC
TRBV27	-	TRBJ1-1	TRBD1	CASSDRVNTEAFF	TGTGCCAGCAGCGACAGGGTGAACACTGAAGCTTTCTTT
TRBV9	-	TRBJ2-3	TRBD2	CASSWGLAGTDTQYF	TGTGCCAGCAGCTGGGGACTAGCGGGCACAGATACGCAGTATTTT
TRBV5-1	once	TRBJ2-7	-	CASSLSGAHEQYF	TGCGCCAGCAGCTTGTCAGGGGCCCACGAGCAGTACTTC
TRBV6-5	-	TRBJ1-1	-	CASSSLYTEAFF	TGTGCCAGCAGTTCCCTATACACTGAAGCTTTCTTT
TRBV10-3	-	TRBJ2-7	TRBD1	CAIRGDRGDYEQYF	TGTGCCATCAGGGGGGACAGGGGAGATTACGAGCAGTACTTC
TRBV27	-	TRBJ2-7	TRBD1	CASSPQAGTGYSYEQYF	TGTGCCAGCTCCCCCCAGGCCGGGACAGGGTATTCCTACGAGCAGTACTTC
TRBV25-1	-	TRBJ2-1	-	CASSDVDRYFNEQFF	TGTGCCAGCAGTGACGTGGACAGATATTTCAATGAGCAGTTCTTC
TRBV15	-	TRBJ1-5	TRBD1	CATHPGQGSQPQHF	TGTGCCACCCATCCGGGACAGGGTTCTCAGCCCCAGCATTTT
TRBV7-9	-	TRBJ1-1	-	CASSLGRQFEAFF	TGTGCCAGCAGCTTAGGTCGACAGTTCGAAGCTTTCTTT
TRBV7-9	-	TRBJ2-3	TRBD2	CASSLSPGLAGDTDTQYF	TGTGCCAGCAGCTTAAGCCCCGGACTAGCGGGGGACACAGATACGCAGTATTTT